This T cell receptor beta chain was recovered during a study of blood T cell repertoires in COVID-19. On the study more broadly: Donors in the United States, Italy and Spain gave samples during acute or convalescent COVID-19.

Sequenced by immunoSEQ multiplex PCR; TCRdb stores in-frame clones only, minus some. The sample contains about 130,000 clones, about 76% of which appear only once. This clone was counted a few times. The clonotype originates from a woman in her 70s with COVID-19, enrolled during active disease. The sequenced sample consisted of peripheral blood.

This CDR3 is CASSQGRSYEQYF. The CDR3, as DNA: TGTGCCAGCAGTCAGGGCAGGTCCTACGAGCAGTACTTC. The rearrangement links TRBV6-5 to TRBJ2-7; weak D call: TRBD1 (5 bases). Trimming removed 5 bases at V and 1 base at J, with 9 bases between. This CDR3 comprises 13 residues. Germline V gene data show CDR1 as MNHEY and CDR2 as SVGAGI.